This entry lists 25 T cell receptor beta chains sequenced from one sample in a study of follicular helper T cells after annual influenza vaccination. The protocol was immunoSEQ multiplex PCR, while the TCRdb copy is restricted to in-frame clones and leaves out a portion. In the table there are just over 8,500 clones, 83% of which are singletons. Time point defined: 2013-2014 season, 7 days after vaccination. Sequenced here: CXCR5+ CD38- circulating T follicular helper cells from blood, sampled 7 days after influenza vaccination. Subset in this sample: circulating Tfh, non-naive CD4+CXCR5+PD-1+ (ICOS+CD38+ or ICOS-CD38-). The source is an adult who received the influenza vaccine.

This clone was recorded only once. The chain is built from TRBV7-2 and TRBJ2-6; D uncertain. Trimming cost V 5 bases and J 0 bases, with 20 bases left between them. This CDR3 spans 19 amino acids. Per germline, CDR1 SGHTA and CDR2 FQGNSA. The CDR3 reads CASSRVGRTVSSGANVLTF. Here the CDR3 DNA reads TGTGCCAGCAGCCGCGTCGGACGGACCGTTAGCTCTGGGGCCAACGTCCTGACTTTC. Complete variable domain (other parts from reference TRBV7-2 and TRBJ2-6): GAGVSQSPSNKVTEKGKDVELRCDPISGHTALYWYRQSLGQGLEFLIYFQGNSAPDKSGLPSDRFSAERTGGSVSTLTIQRTQQEDSAVYLCASSRVGRTVSSGANVLTFGAGSRLTVL.

The chain combines TRBV4-3 with TRBJ2-2, with no clear D. Trimming took off 0 bases at V and 9 bases at J, with 8 bases between the two ends. The CDR3 consists of 13 residues. The germline V gene encodes CDR1 LGHNA and CDR2 YSLEER. The DNA for the CDR3 is TGCGCCAGCAGCCAAGAACTCGTTAGGGAGCTGTTTTTT. Translation gives CASSQELVRELFF.

The chain couples TRBV18 to TRBJ2-1, with TRBD2 as a possible D gene (5 bases). The V gene's germline CDR1 is KGHSH and CDR2 LQKENI. The CDR3 sequence is 15 residues long. Trimming removed 6 bases from V and 0 bases from J, with 12 bases in between. As DNA, the CDR3 is TGTGCCAGCTCGGCGAGCGGTTCCTCCTACAATGAGCAGTTCTTC. Encoded protein: CASSASGSSYNEQFF.

CDR3 residues: CASRPWGTKGTGELFF. In DNA form, the CDR3 reads TGTGCCAGCAGACCCTGGGGGACTAAAGGAACCGGGGAGCTGTTTTTT. The chain couples TRBV5-8 to TRBJ2-2, with TRBD2 identical over 7 bases. The V segment lost 5 bases and the J segment 5 bases; nucleotides outside the gene matches: 12. CDR3 length equals 16 residues. Per the germline V gene, CDR1 is SGHTS and CDR2 is YDEGEE.

V is TRBV2 and J is TRBJ2-7, with D perhaps TRBD2 (5 bases). The germline V gene has CDR1 SNHLY and CDR2 FYNNEI. The CDR3 extends over 13 amino acids. V gave up 4 bases and J gave up 0 bases, with 7 bases separating them. The CDR3 is CASSAGVSYEQYF. For the CDR3, the DNA is TGTGCCAGCAGTGCCGGGGTCTCCTACGAGCAGTACTTC.

V and J are TRBV18 and TRBJ2-3, with 9 bases that match TRBD1. The CDR3 sequence is 15 residues long. With 4 bases clipped from V and 5 bases from J, the junction kept 7 bases outside the gene matches. CDR1 KGHSH and CDR2 LQKENI come from the germline V gene. The CDR3 bases are TGTGCCAGCTCACTAACGACAGGGGGTAAAGATACGCAGTATTTT. This codes for CASSLTTGGKDTQYF.

The V and J genes are TRBV19 and TRBJ1-1; D uncertain. This CDR3 is 14 amino acids long. Germline CDR1 is LNHDA and CDR2 is SQIVND (reference sequence). Deletions cut 0 bases from V and 4 bases from J, with 9 bases between. The chain's CDR3 is CASSIDRDFTEAFF. CDR3 bases: TGTGCCAGTAGTATAGACCGGGATTTCACTGAAGCTTTCTTT.

CDR3: CASSIQNIQYF. The CDR3 nucleotides are TGTGCCAGCAGTATCCAAAACATTCAGTACTTC. The chain is built from TRBV2 and TRBJ2-4; the D is unclear. The germline V gene encodes CDR1 SNHLY and CDR2 FYNNEI. V was shortened by 5 bases and J by 5 bases, with 4 bases between the two germline ends. This CDR3 contains 11 residues.

The rearrangement uses TRBV15 and TRBJ2-2; TRBD2 is a possible D gene (5 bases). CDR3 length equals 16 residues. V was cut by 4 bases and J by 3 bases, with 15 bases left in between. The germline gives CDR1 LNHNV, CDR2 YYDKDF (reference sequence). The CDR3 DNA sequence: TGTGCCACCAGCACTGCTCGGGGTCGCTACACCGGGGAGCTGTTTTTT. Translated, it gives CATSTARGRYTGELFF.

The V gene is TRBV5-6, the J gene TRBJ1-2; 7 bases map to TRBD1. The CDR3 contains 13 residues. Germline trimming cut 4 bases from V and 4 bases from J; bases unmatched to any gene: 4. Germline values: CDR1 SGHDT, CDR2 YYEEEE. CDR3 residues: CASSGDSSYGYTF. CDR3 nucleotide sequence: TGTGCCAGCAGCGGGGACAGTTCCTATGGCTACACCTTC.

The chain employs TRBV29-1 and TRBJ1-1; 11 bases line up with TRBD1. Looked up from germline, CDR1 is SQVTM and CDR2 is ANQGSEA. This CDR3 is 15 amino acids long. The junction had 11 bases not matched to a gene; V was cut back by 6 bases and J by 5 bases. CDR3 bases: TGCAGCGTCCTCGGACAGGGGGCCGGTTGGACTGAAGCTTTCTTT. It translates to CSVLGQGAGWTEAFF.

The V and J genes are TRBV2 and TRBJ2-5, with D maybe TRBD2 (5 bases). The V end was cut by 6 bases, the J end by 5 bases, with 10 bases between. Germline V gene data show CDR1 as SNHLY and CDR2 as FYNNEI. This CDR3 is 12 amino acids long. The CDR3 loop reads CASRPEGETQYF. Written as DNA, the CDR3 is TGTGCCAGCAGACCTGAGGGTGAGACCCAGTACTTC.

The J gene is TRBJ2-1, the V gene TRBV4-3, with D perhaps being TRBD1 or TRBD2 (6 bases each). The CDR3 extends over 15 amino acids. V gave up 4 bases and J gave up 3 bases, with 13 bases separating them. The germline CDR1 and CDR2 sequences are LGHNA and YSLEER. CDR3 sequence reads: CASSPGGRDYNEQFF. For the CDR3, the DNA is TGCGCCAGCAGCCCCGGGGGCCGAGACTACAATGAGCAGTTCTTC.

The chain combines TRBV7-2 with TRBJ1-2; D unclear. Trimming took off 1 base at V and 2 bases at J, with 14 bases between the two ends. The CDR3 covers 16 residues. The germline V gene encodes CDR1 SGHTA and CDR2 FQGNSA. The CDR3 DNA follows: TGTGCCAGCAGCTTAGGAGGAGGCAGGAGGAACTATGGCTACACCTTC. Its protein product is CASSLGGGRRNYGYTF.

This chain links TRBV7-2 with TRBJ2-1, with D uncertain. Germline CDR1 is SGHTA and CDR2 is FQGNSA. V lost 5 bases, J lost 4 bases, and 21 bases lay in between. The CDR3 is made up of 17 amino acids. CDR3 residues: CASSRASAASIYNEQFF. The CDR3 DNA reads as TGTGCCAGCAGCCGTGCTTCGGCGGCGTCAATATACAATGAGCAGTTCTTC. The variable domain in full, with the rest retrieved from reference TRBV7-2 and TRBJ2-1, is GAGVSQSPSNKVTEKGKDVELRCDPISGHTALYWYRQSLGQGLEFLIYFQGNSAPDKSGLPSDRFSAERTGGSVSTLTIQRTQQEDSAVYLCASSRASAASIYNEQFFGPGTRLTVL.

The genes are TRBV10-3 and TRBJ2-3; perhaps TRBD1 as D (6 bases). Germline V lookup: CDR1 ENHRY, CDR2 SYGVKD. V lost 6 bases and J lost 4, with 11 bases in between. The CDR3 totals 13 residues. CDR3 in amino acids: CAIRDSSSDTQYF. CDR3 sequence (DNA): TGTGCCATCAGGGACAGCAGCTCAGATACGCAGTATTTT.

This clone was detected a few times. The CDR3 region is CASSLGQGGEQYF. The CDR3 region has the DNA TGTGCCAGCAGCTTAGGACAGGGGGGCGAGCAGTACTTC. V gene TRBV7-8 combines with J gene TRBJ2-7; TRBD1 agrees at 9 bases. This CDR3 spans 13 amino acids. From germline, CDR1 is SGHVS and CDR2 FQNEAQ. Unmatched junction bases numbered 1, after V lost 1 base and J lost 6 bases.

This clone came up a few times. The chain carries TRBV9 and TRBJ2-7; 7 bases line up with TRBD1. Germline CDR1 SGDLS, CDR2 YYNGEE. J was trimmed by 7 bases and V by 4 bases; bases with no gene match: 11. The CDR3 consists of 14 residues. The CDR3 region is CASSPTSGGWEQYF. The DNA for the CDR3 is TGTGCCAGCAGCCCCACCTCAGGGGGTTGGGAGCAGTACTTC.

The rearrangement uses TRBV7-9 and TRBJ1-5, with 8 nucleotides matching TRBD1. Germline V gives CDR1 SEHNR, CDR2 FQNEAQ (reference sequence). Unmatched junction bases numbered 8, after V lost 5 bases and J lost 5 bases. CDR3 size: 15 residues. The CDR3 coding sequence is TGTGCCAGCAGCGGAGGACAGGGAAGGGATCAGCCCCAGCATTTT. Encoded protein: CASSGGQGRDQPQHF.

The chain is built from TRBV9 and TRBJ1-1; weak D call: TRBD1 (5 bases). Germline V gene lookup returns CDR1 SGDLS and CDR2 YYNGEE. The CDR3 runs to 16 residues. The ends were cut back, 0 bases at V and 0 bases at J, with 12 bases in the middle. The CDR3 is CASSVGQGGLNTEAFF. The DNA of the CDR3 is TGTGCCAGCAGCGTAGGGCAGGGAGGTTTGAACACTGAAGCTTTCTTT.

The chain joins TRBV9 to TRBJ2-2, with D possibly TRBD1 on 5 matching bases. CDR1 is SGDLS and CDR2 is YYNGEE in the germline V gene. The length of the CDR3 is 16 residues. Deletions cut 1 base from V and 0 bases from J, with 10 bases between. CDR3 sequence: CASSVLDSANTGELFF. CDR3 bases: TGTGCCAGCAGCGTATTAGACAGCGCGAACACCGGGGAGCTGTTTTTT.

The V and J genes are TRBV7-2 and TRBJ2-1; 7 positions agree with TRBD1. The CDR3 runs to 15 residues. Trimming removed 5 bases from V and 5 bases from J; junction bases left unmatched: 9. The germline gives CDR1 SGHTA, CDR2 FQGNSA. CDR3 DNA: TGTGCCAGCAGCCCTGGGACAGCAAGAAACAATGAGCAGTTCTTC. As protein: CASSPGTARNNEQFF. The full variable domain, in which reference TRBV7-2 and TRBJ2-1 provide the parts outside the CDR3, is GAGVSQSPSNKVTEKGKDVELRCDPISGHTALYWYRQSLGQGLEFLIYFQGNSAPDKSGLPSDRFSAERTGGSVSTLTIQRTQQEDSAVYLCASSPGTARNNEQFFGPGTRLTVL.

The V and J genes are TRBV14 and TRBJ1-5, with no clear D. Germline lookup yields CDR1 SGHDN and CDR2 FVKESK. V dropped 3 bases and J dropped 4 bases, with 7 bases sitting between them. The CDR3 runs to 13 residues. The CDR3 nucleotides read TGTGCCAGCAGCCATGACCATAATCAGCCCCAGCATTTT. This codes for CASSHDHNQPQHF.

This clone appeared a few times. The V gene is TRBV11-2, the J gene TRBJ2-7, with D hard to call. This CDR3 contains 12 residues. The ends were cut back, 0 bases at V and 4 bases at J, with 4 bases in the middle. The germline V gene encodes CDR1 SGHAT and CDR2 FQNNGV. The CDR3 coding sequence is TGTGCCAGCAGCTTAGATCGGTACGAGCAGTACTTC. It specifies CASSLDRYEQYF. The complete variable domain, with remaining parts taken from reference TRBV11-2 and TRBJ2-7, reads EAGVAQSPRYKIIEKRQSVAFWCNPISGHATLYWYQQILGQGPKLLIQFQNNGVVDDSQLPKDRFSAERLKGVDSTLKIQPAKLEDSAVYLCASSLDRYEQYFGPGTRLTVT.

The chain combines TRBV15 with TRBJ2-1, with 7 bases that match TRBD2. The CDR3 is 14 amino acids. Trimming removed 1 base from V and 6 bases from J; junction bases left unmatched: 3. Germline V gene sequence: CDR1 LNHNV, CDR2 YYDKDF (reference sequence). CDR3 region: CATSRGRTSNEQFF. The DNA for the CDR3 is TGTGCCACCAGCAGAGGAAGGACTAGCAATGAGCAGTTCTTC.